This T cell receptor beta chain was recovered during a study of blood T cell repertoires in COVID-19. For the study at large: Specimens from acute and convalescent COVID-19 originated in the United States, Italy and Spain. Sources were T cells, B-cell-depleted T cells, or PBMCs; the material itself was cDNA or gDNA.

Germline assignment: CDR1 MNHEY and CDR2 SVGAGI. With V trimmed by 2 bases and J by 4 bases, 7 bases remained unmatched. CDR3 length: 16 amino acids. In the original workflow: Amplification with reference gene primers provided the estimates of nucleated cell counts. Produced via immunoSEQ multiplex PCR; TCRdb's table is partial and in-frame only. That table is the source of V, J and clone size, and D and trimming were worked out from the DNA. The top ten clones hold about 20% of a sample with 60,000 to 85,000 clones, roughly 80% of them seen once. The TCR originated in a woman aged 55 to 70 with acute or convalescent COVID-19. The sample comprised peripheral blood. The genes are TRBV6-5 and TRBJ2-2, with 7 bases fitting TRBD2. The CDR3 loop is CASSYPRGVGTGELFF. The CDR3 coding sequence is TGTGCCAGCAGTTACCCCCGGGGGGTAGGCACCGGGGAGCTGTTTTTT.